The entry below describes one T cell receptor (beta chain). As yet, its antigen is unknown. The data belong to a study of yellow fever vaccine responses in identical twins. Study observations and caveats: Vaccine T cell responses of twins reportedly seemed partly convergent and partly personalized.

Trimming took off 3 bases at V and 10 bases at J, with 7 bases between the two ends. The CDR3 has 11 amino acids. TCRdb ran MiXCR on the RT-PCR reads and lists one entry per CDR3 protein. The sample consists of about 16,000 distinct CDR3 sequences, roughly 85% of them appearing once. The J gene is TRBJ2-1, the V gene TRBV12-3 or TRBV12-4; TRBD2 might be the D (6 bases). The material was T cells from blood (PBMCs), unsorted or a sorted subset (not recorded which), obtained before or after yellow fever vaccination (not recorded which). The sequence was collected from a woman aged 18-29 years who received the yellow fever vaccine. The CDR3 coding sequence is TGTGCCAGCAGTTTTCGGGAGGAGCAGTTCTTC. It is translated as CASSFREEQFF.